The 6 T cell receptor beta chains below were found in one sample sequenced in a study of beta chain features in type 1 diabetes. Whole-study results and caveats: When Type 1 diabetes patients were examined, their TCRB CDR3s proved moderately but significantly shorter in all four CD4+ subsets.

cDNA synthesis used the whole RNA isolate, giving expressed TCRB sequences. Using immunoSEQ multiplex PCR, the repertoire was profiled, and TCRdb retains in-frame clones only, with some absent. The sample contains 160,000 or so clones, roughly 10% of which appear only once. No antigen is known for these receptors. The sample was central memory CD4+ T cells from blood. These receptors originate from a woman aged 25 to 45 with type 1 diabetes.

V usage is TRBV2 and J usage is TRBJ2-7; 7 positions match TRBD2. Trimming took 3 bases from V and 4 from J; bases not matched to a gene: 9. CDR3 size: 15 residues. Germline-derived CDR1 and CDR2 are SNHLY and FYNNEI. For the CDR3, the DNA is TGTGCCAGCAGTGAGGGCGGGAGTAGTTTTTACGAGCAGTACTTC. Translating gives CASSEGGSSFYEQYF.

J is TRBJ2-3 and V is TRBV11-2, with 10 bases fitting TRBD2. This CDR3 is 15 amino acids long. Germline values: CDR1 SGHAT, CDR2 FQNNGV. V shed 5 bases, J shed 1 base, and the junction held 3 bases outside the gene matches. As DNA, the CDR3 is TGTGCCAGCAGCCCAGCGGGAGGGGGCACAGATACGCAGTATTTT. It is translated as CASSPAGGGTDTQYF.

V is TRBV7-8 and J is TRBJ2-7; 10 bases line up with TRBD2. Trimming took 5 bases from V and 3 from J; bases not matched to a gene: 1. The CDR3 is 13 residues long. From germline, CDR1 is SGHVS and CDR2 FQNEAQ. CDR3 residues: CASSRTSGYEQYF. CDR3 DNA sequence: TGTGCCAGCAGCCGGACTAGCGGCTACGAGCAGTACTTC.

CDR3 nucleotides: TGTGCCAGCACCGTGCGGGACAATGAGCAGTTCTTC. Its protein is CASTVRDNEQFF. The V call is TRBV6-6, the J call TRBJ2-1; D is possibly TRBD2 (5 bases). Germline V lookup: CDR1 MNHNY, CDR2 SVGAGI (reference sequence). V lost 7 bases, J lost 5 bases, and 9 bases lay in between. The CDR3 sequence is 12 residues long.

This clone was seen a handful of times. The chain has TRBV7-2 and TRBJ2-5; D remains unclear. Per the germline V gene, CDR1 is SGHTA and CDR2 is FQGNSA. CDR3 length equals 13 residues. V gave up 2 bases and J gave up 4 bases, with 8 bases separating them. This chain's CDR3 is CASSLTTPETQYF. CDR3 sequence (DNA): TGTGCCAGCAGCTTAACTACCCCAGAGACCCAGTACTTC.

This clone has just a few counts. V is TRBV23-1 and J is TRBJ2-3, with 12 bases identical to TRBD2. TRBV23-1 qualifies as an ORF whose function is uncertain. The CDR3 contains 17 residues. With 6 bases clipped from V and 3 bases from J, the junction kept 10 bases outside the gene matches. The CDR3, as DNA: TGCGCCAGCAGCCCAACTTCAACTAGCGGGAGGACAGATACGCAGTATTTT. Its protein product is CASSPTSTSGRTDTQYF.